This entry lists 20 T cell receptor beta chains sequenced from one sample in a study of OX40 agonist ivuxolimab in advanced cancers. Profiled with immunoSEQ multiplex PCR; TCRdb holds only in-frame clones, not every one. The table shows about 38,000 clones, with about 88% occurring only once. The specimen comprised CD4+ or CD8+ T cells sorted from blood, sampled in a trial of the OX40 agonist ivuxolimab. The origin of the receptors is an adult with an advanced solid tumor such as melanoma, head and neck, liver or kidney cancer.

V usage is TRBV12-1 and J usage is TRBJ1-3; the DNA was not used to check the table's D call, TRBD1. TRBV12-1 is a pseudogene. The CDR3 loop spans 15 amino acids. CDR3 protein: CASSFVGTSGNTIYF. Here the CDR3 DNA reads TGTGCCAGCAGCTTTGTAGGGACATCTGGAAACACCATATATTTT.

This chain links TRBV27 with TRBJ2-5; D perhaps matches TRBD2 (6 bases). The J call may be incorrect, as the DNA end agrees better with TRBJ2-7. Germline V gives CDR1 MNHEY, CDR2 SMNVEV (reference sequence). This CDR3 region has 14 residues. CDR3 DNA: TGTGCCAGCAGACCACCCGGGGGTGACTACGAGCAGTACTTC. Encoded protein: CASRPPGGDYEQYF.

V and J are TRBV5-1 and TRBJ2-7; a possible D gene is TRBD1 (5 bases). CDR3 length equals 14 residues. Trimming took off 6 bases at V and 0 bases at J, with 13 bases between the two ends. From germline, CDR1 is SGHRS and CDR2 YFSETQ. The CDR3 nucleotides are TGCGCCAGCACCCAATCGACAGCCTCCTACGAGCAGTACTTC. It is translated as CASTQSTASYEQYF. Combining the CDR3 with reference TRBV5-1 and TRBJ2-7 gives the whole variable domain KAGVTQTPRYLIKTRGQQVTLSCSPISGHRSVSWYQQTPGQGLQFLFEYFSETQRNKGNFPGRFSGRQFSNSRSEMNVSTLELGDSALYLCASTQSTASYEQYFGPGTRLTVT.

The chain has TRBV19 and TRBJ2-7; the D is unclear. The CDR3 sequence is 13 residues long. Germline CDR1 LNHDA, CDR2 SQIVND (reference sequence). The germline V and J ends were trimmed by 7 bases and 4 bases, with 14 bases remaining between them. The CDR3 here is CASTPTPGYEQYF. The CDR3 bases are TGTGCCAGTACCCCCACCCCAGGTTACGAGCAGTACTTC.

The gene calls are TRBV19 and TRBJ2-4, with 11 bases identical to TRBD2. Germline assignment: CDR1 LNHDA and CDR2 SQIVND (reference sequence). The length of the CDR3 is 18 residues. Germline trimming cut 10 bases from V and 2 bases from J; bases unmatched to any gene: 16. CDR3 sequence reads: CAIGTGTSGPSPKNIQYF. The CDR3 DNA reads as TGTGCCATTGGAACCGGGACTAGCGGACCGAGCCCCAAAAACATTCAGTACTTC.

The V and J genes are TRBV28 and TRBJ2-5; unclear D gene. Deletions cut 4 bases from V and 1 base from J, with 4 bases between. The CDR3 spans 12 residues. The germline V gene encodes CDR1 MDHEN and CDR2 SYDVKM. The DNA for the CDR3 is TGTGCCAGCAGTTCTAGCCAAGAGACCCAGTACTTC. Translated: CASSSSQETQYF.

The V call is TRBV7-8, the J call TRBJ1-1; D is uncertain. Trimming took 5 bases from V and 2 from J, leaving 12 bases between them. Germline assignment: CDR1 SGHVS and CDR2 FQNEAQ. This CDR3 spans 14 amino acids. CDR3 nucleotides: TGTGCCAGCAGCGAATACACGACAAACACTGAAGCTTTCTTT. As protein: CASSEYTTNTEAFF.

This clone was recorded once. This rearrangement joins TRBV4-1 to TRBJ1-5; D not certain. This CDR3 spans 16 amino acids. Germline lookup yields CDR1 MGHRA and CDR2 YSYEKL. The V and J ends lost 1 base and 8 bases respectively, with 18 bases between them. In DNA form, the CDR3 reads TGCGCCAGCAGCCAAGGACCCGAGGGAGGCCCCGAGCCCCAGCATTTT. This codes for CASSQGPEGGPEPQHF.

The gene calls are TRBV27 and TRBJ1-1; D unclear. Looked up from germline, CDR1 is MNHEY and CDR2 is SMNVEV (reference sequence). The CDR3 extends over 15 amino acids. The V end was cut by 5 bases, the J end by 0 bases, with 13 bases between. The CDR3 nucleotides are TGTGCCAGCAGTCTGTGGGGTGCCCTGAACACTGAAGCTTTCTTT. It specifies CASSLWGALNTEAFF.

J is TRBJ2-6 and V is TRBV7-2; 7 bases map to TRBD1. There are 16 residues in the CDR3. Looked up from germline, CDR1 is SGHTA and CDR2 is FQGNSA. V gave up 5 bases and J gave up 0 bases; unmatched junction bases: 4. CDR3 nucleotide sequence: TGTGCCAGCAGCACCGGGACAGTCTCTGGGGCCAACGTCCTGACTTTC. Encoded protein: CASSTGTVSGANVLTF.

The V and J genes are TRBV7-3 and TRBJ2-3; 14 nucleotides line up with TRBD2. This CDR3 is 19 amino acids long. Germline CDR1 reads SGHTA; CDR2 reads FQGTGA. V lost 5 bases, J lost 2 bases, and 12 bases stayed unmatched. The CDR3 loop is CASSRGLAGAAYHTDTQYF. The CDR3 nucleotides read TGTGCCAGCAGCCGGGGACTAGCGGGGGCCGCCTACCACACAGATACGCAGTATTTT.

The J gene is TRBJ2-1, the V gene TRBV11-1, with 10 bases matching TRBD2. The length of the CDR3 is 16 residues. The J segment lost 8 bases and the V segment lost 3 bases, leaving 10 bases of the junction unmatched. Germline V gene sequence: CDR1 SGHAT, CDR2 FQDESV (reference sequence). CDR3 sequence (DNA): TGTGCCAGCAGCTTGCGAAGCGGGGGGGCCCCCGATGAGCAGTTCTTC. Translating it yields CASSLRSGGAPDEQFF.

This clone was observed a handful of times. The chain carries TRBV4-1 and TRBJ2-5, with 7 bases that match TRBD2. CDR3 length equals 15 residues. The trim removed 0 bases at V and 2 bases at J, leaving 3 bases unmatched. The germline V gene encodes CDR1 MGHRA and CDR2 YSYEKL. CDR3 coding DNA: TGCGCCAGCAGCCAAGAGAAACTAGCGCAAGAGACCCAGTACTTC. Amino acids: CASSQEKLAQETQYF.

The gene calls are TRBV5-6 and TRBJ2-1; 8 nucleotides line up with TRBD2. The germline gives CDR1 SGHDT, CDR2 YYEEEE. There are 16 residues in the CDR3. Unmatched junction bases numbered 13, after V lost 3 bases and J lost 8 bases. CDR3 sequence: CASSSIGTRVSYEQFF. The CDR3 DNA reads TGTGCCAGCAGCTCAATCGGGACTAGGGTCTCCTATGAGCAGTTCTTC.

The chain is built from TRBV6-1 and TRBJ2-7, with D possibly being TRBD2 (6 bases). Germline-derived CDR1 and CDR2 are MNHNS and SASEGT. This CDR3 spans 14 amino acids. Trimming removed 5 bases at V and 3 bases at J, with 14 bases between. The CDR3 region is CASSHRDWYYEQYF. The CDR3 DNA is TGTGCCAGCAGTCACCGGGACTGGTACTACGAGCAGTACTTC.

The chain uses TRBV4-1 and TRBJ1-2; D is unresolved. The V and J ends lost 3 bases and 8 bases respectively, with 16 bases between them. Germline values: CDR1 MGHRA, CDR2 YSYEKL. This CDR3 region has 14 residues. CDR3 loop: CASSHLTAGEGYTF. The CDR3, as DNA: TGCGCCAGCAGCCACTTAACGGCCGGGGAAGGCTACACCTTC.

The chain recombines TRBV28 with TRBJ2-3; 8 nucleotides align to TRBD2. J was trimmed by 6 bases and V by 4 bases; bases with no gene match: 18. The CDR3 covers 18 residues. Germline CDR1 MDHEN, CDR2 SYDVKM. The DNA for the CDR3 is TGTGCCAGCAGTTACCCCCAGGGGCGGGGGGAGAATCGGGATACGCAGTATTTT. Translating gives CASSYPQGRGENRDTQYF.

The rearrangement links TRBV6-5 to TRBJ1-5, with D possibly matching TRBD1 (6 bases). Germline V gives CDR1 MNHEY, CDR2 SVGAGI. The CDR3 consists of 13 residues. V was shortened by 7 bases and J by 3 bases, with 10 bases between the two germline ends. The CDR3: CASTDRSNQPQHF. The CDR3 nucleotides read TGTGCCAGCACTGACAGGTCCAATCAGCCCCAGCATTTT.

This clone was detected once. CDR3 sequence: CASSPQPGQGTDTQYF. For the CDR3, the DNA is TGCGCCAGCAGCCCTCAACCGGGACAGGGCACAGATACGCAGTATTTT. The chain combines TRBV4-1 with TRBJ2-3; 8 bases match TRBD1. Germline CDR1 and CDR2: MGHRA and YSYEKL. J lost 1 base, V lost 4 bases, and 7 bases had no gene match. This CDR3 is 16 amino acids long.

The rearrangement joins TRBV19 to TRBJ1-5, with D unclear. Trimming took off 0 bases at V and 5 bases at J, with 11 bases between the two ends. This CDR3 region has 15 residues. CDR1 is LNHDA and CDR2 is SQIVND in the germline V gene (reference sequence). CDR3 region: CASSIDRGGDQPQHF. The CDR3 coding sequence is TGTGCCAGTAGTATAGATCGCGGTGGCGATCAGCCCCAGCATTTT.